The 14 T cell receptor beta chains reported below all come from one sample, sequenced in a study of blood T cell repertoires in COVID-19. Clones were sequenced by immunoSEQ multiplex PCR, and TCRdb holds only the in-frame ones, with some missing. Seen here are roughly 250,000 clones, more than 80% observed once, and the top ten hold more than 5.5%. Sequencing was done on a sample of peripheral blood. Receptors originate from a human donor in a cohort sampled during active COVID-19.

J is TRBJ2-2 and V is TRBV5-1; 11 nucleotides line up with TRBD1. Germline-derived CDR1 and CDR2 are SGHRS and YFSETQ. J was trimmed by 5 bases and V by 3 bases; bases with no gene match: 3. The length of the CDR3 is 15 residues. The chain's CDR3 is CASSWTGGITGELFF. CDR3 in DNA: TGCGCCAGCAGCTGGACAGGGGGCATTACCGGGGAGCTGTTTTTT.

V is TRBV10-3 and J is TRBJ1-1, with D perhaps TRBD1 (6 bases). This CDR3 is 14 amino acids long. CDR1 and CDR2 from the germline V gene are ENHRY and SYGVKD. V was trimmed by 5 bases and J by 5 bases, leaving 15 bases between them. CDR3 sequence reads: CAISREGGETEAFF. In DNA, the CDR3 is TGTGCCATCAGTCGAGAAGGGGGAGAGACTGAAGCTTTCTTT.

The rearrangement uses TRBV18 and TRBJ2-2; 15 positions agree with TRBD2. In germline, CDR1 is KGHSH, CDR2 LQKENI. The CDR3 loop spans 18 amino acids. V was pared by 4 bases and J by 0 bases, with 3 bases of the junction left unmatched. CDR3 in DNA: TGTGCCAGCTCACTACGGACTAGCGGGGGGGCGAACACCGGGGAGCTGTTTTTT. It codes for CASSLRTSGGANTGELFF.

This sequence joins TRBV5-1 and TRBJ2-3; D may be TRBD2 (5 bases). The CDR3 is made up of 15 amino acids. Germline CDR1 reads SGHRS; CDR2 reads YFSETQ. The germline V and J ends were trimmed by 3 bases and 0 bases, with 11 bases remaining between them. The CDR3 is CASSSGFSSTDTQYF. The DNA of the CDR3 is TGCGCCAGCAGCTCGGGGTTCTCTAGCACAGATACGCAGTATTTT. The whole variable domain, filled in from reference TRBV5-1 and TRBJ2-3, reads KAGVTQTPRYLIKTRGQQVTLSCSPISGHRSVSWYQQTPGQGLQFLFEYFSETQRNKGNFPGRFSGRQFSNSRSEMNVSTLELGDSALYLCASSSGFSSTDTQYFGPGTRLTVL.

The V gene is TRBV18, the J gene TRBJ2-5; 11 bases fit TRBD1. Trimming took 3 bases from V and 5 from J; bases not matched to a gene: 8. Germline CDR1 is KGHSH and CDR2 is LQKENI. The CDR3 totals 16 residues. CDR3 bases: TGTGCCAGCTCACCCTCGGGACAGGGGGTACAGGAGACCCAGTACTTC. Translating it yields CASSPSGQGVQETQYF.

CDR3 residues: CAIGFRDRGSNEQYF. The DNA for the CDR3 is TGTGCCATCGGCTTCCGGGACAGGGGGTCTAACGAGCAGTACTTC. V is TRBV10-3 and J is TRBJ2-7, with 11 bases identical to TRBD1. CDR3 length: 15 amino acids. V lost 8 bases to trimming and J lost 5 bases; unmatched junction nucleotides: 11. CDR1 is ENHRY, CDR2 SYGVKD, per germline.

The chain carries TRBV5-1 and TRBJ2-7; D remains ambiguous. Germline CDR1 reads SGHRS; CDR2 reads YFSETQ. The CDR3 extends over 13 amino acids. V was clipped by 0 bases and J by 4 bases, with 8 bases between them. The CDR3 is CASSLDQDYEQYF. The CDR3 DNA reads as TGCGCCAGCAGCTTGGATCAGGATTACGAGCAGTACTTC.

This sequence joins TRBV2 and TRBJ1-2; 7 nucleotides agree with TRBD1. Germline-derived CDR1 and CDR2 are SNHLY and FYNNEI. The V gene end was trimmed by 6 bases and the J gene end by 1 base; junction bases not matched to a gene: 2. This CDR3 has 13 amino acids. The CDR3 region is CASSRQGNYGYTF. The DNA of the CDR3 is TGTGCCAGCAGCAGACAGGGTAACTATGGCTACACCTTC.

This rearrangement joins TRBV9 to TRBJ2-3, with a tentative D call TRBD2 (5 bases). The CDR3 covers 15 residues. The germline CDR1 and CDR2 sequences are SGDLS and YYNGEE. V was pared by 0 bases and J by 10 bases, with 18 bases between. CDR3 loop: CASSVGVEAGRAQYF. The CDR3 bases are TGTGCCAGCAGCGTAGGCGTCGAGGCGGGTAGGGCGCAGTATTTT.

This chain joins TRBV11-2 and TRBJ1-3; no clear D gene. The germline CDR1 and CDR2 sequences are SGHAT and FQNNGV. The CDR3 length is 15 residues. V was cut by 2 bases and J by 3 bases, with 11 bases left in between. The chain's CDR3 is CASSLSWQDGNTIYF. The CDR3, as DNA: TGTGCCAGCAGCTTATCTTGGCAGGATGGAAACACCATATATTTT. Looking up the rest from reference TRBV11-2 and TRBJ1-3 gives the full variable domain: EAGVAQSPRYKIIEKRQSVAFWCNPISGHATLYWYQQILGQGPKLLIQFQNNGVVDDSQLPKDRFSAERLKGVDSTLKIQPAKLEDSAVYLCASSLSWQDGNTIYFGEGSWLTVV.

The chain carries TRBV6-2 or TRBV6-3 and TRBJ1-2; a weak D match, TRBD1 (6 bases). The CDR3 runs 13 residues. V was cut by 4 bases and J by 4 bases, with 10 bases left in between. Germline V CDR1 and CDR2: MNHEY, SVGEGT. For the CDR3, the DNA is TGTGCCAGCAGTTCTACAGGGATCTATGGCTACACCTTC. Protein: CASSSTGIYGYTF.

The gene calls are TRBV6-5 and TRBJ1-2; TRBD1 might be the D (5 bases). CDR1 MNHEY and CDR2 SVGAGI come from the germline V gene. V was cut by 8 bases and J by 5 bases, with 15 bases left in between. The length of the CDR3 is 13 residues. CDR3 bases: TGTGCCAGCCCGCGGGGGGGGAAGTATGGCTACACCTTC. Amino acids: CASPRGGKYGYTF.

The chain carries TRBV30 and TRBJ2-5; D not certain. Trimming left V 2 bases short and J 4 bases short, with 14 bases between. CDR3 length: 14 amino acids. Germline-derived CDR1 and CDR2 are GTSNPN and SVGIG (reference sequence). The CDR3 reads CAWSTQVLAETQYF. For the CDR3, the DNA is TGTGCCTGGAGTACCCAGGTGCTTGCAGAGACCCAGTACTTC.

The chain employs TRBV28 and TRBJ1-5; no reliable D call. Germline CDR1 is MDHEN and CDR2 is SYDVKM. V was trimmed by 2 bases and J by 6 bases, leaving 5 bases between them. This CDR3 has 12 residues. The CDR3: CASSLPGQPQHF. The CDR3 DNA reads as TGTGCCAGCAGTTTACCGGGTCAGCCCCAGCATTTT.